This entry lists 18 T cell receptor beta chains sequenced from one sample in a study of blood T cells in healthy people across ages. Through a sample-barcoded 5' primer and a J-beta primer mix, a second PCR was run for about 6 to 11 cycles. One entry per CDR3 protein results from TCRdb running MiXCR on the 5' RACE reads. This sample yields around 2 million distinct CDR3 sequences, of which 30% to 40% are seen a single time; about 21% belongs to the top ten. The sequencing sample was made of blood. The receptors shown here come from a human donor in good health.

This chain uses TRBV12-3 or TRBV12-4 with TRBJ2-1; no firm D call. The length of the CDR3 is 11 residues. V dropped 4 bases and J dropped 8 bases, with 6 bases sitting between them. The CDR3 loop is CASSSQDEQFF. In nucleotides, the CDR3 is TGTGCCAGCAGTTCCCAGGATGAGCAGTTCTTC.

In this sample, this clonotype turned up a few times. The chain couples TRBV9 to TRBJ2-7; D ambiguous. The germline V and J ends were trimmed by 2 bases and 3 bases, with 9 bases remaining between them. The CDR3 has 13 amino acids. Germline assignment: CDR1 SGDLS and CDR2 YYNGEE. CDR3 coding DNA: TGTGCCAGCAGCGTCTCGTTAGGCTACGAGCAGTACTTC. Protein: CASSVSLGYEQYF. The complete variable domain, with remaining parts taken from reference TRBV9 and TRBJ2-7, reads DSGVTQTPKHLITATGQRVTLRCSPRSGDLSVYWYQQSLDQGLQFLIQYYNGEERAKGNILERFSAQQFPDLHSELNLSSLELGDSALYFCASSVSLGYEQYFGPGTRLTVT.

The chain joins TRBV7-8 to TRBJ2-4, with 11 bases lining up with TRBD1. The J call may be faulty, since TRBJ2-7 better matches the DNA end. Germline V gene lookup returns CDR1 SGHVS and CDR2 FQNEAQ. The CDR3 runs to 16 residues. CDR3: CASSLFRDRGLREQYF. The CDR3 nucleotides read TGTGCCAGCAGCTTATTCCGGGACAGGGGGTTGCGCGAGCAGTACTTC.

The DNA of the CDR3 is TGTGCCAGCAGGGTCATAGCGGGGGACGAGCAGTACTTC. It codes for CASRVIAGDEQYF. This sequence joins TRBV6-4 and TRBJ2-5, with 9 bases aligning to TRBD2. The DNA end is more similar to TRBJ2-7, so the J call may be wrong. CDR1 and CDR2 from the germline V gene are MRHNA and SNTAGT. This CDR3 has 13 residues.

CDR3 bases: TGTGCCAGCGGGGATGGACGGGTCTACAATGAGCAGTTCTTC. Translation: CASGDGRVYNEQFF. This chain uses TRBV7-6 with TRBJ2-1; D call uncertain. Trimming left V 8 bases short and J 3 bases short, with 14 bases between. CDR3 length: 14 residues. CDR1 and CDR2 (germline): SGHVS, FNYEAQ.

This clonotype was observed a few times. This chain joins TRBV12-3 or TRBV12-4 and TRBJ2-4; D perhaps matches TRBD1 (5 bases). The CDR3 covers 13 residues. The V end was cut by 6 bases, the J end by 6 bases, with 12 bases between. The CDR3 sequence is CASRSGFGNIQYF. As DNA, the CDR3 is TGTGCCAGCAGGTCAGGGTTCGGAAACATTCAGTACTTC.

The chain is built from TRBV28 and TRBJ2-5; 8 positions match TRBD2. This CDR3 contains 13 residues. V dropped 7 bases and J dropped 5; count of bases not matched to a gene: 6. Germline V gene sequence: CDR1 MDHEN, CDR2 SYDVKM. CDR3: CASTRGGLETQYF. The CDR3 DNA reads TGTGCCAGCACCCGCGGGGGGTTGGAGACCCAGTACTTC. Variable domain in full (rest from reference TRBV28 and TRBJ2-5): DVKVTQSSRYLVKRTGEKVFLECVQDMDHENMFWYRQDPGLGLRLIYFSYDVKMKEKGDIPEGYSVSREKKERFSLILESASTNQTSMYLCASTRGGLETQYFGPGTRLLVL.

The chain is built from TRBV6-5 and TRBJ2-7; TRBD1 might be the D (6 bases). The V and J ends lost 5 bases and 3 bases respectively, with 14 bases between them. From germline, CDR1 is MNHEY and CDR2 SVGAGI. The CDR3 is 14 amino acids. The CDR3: CASSTRQDFYEQYF. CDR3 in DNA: TGTGCCAGCAGTACCCGACAGGATTTCTACGAGCAGTACTTC.

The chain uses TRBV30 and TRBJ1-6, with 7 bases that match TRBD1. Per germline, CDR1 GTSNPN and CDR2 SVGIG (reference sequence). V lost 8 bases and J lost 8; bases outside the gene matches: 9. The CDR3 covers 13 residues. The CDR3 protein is CAGETGWHSPLHF. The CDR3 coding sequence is TGTGCCGGAGAGACAGGGTGGCATTCACCCCTCCACTTT.

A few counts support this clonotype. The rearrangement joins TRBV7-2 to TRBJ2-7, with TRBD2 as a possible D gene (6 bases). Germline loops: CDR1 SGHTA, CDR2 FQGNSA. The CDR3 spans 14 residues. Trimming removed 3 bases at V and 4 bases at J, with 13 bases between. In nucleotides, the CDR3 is TGTGCCAGCAGCTTCCAGAACCGGGAGTACGAGCAGTACTTC. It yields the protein CASSFQNREYEQYF.

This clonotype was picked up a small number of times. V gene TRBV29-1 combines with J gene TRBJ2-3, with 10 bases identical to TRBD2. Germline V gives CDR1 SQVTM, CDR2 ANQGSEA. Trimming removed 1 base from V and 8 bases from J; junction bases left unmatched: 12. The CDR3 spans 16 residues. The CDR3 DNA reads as TGCAGCGTTGAAGGAGGACGGGGACTAGCGACGGGTACGCAGTATTTT. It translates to CSVEGGRGLATGTQYF.

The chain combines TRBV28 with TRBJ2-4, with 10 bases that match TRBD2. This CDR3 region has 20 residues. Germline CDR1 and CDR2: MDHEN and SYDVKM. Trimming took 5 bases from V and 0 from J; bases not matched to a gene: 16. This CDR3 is CASSGGRASGGLIAKNIQYF. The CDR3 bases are TGTGCCAGCAGTGGGGGCCGGGCTAGCGGGGGACTTATAGCCAAAAACATTCAGTACTTC.

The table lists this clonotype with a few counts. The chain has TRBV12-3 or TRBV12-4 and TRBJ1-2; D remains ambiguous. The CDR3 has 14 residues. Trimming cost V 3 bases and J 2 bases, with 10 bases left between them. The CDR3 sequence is CASSFGAGNYGYTF. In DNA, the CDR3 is TGTGCCAGCAGTTTCGGTGCCGGAAACTATGGCTACACCTTC.

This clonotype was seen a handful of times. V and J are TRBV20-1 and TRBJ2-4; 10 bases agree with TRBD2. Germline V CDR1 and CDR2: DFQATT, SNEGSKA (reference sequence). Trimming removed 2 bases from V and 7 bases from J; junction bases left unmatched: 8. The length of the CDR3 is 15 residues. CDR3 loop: CSARFAVAGGNIQYF. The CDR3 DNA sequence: TGCAGTGCTAGATTTGCGGTAGCGGGGGGTAACATTCAGTACTTC.

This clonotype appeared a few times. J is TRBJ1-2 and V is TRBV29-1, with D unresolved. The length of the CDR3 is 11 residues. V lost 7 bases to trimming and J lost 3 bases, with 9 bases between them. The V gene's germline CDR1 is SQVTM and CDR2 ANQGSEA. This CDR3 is CSGGVDYGYTF. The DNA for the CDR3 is TGCAGCGGCGGAGTCGACTATGGCTACACCTTC.

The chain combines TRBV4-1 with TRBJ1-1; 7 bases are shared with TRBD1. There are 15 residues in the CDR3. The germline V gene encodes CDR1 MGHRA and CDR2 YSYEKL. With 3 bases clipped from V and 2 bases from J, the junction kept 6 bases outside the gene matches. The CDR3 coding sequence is TGCGCCAGCAGCCATGCCGGGACAGCTAACACTGAAGCTTTCTTT. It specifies CASSHAGTANTEAFF.

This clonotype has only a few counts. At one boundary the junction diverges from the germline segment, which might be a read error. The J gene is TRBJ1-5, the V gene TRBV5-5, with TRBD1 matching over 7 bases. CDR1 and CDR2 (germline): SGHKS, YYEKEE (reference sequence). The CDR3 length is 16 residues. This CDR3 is CANSLVGTAFNQPQHF. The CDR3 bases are TGTGCCAACAGCTTGGTGGGGACAGCTTTTAATCAGCCCCAGCATTTT.

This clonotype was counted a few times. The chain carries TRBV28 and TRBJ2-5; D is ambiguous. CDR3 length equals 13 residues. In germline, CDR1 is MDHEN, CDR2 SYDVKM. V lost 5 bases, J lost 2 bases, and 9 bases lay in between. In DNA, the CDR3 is TGTGCCAGCAGTCCCTGGGGACAAGAGACCCAGTACTTC. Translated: CASSPWGQETQYF.